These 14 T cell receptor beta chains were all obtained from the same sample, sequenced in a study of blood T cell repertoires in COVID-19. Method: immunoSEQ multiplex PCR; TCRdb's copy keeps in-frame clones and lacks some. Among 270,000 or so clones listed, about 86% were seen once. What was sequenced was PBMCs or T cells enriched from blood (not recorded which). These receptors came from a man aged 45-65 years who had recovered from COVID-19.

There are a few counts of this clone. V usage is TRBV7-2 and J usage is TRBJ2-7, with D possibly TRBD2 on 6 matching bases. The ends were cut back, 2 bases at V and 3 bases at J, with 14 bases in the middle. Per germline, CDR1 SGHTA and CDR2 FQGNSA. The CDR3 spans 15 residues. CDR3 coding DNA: TGTGCCAGCAGCTTACCTGGAGGGCTCGTCTACGAGCAGTACTTC. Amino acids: CASSLPGGLVYEQYF.

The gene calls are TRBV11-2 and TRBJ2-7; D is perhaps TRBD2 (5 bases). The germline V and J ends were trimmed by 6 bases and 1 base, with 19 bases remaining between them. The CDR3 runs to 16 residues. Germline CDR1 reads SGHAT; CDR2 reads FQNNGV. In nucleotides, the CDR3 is TGTGCCAGCAGTTACCCTGGCCTGAGCGGTTCCTACGAGCAGTACTTC. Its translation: CASSYPGLSGSYEQYF.

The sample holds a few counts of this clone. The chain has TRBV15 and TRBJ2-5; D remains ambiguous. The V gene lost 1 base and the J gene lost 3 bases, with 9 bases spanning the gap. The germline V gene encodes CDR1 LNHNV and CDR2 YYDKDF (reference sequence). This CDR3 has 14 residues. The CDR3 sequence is CATSRAHRKETQYF. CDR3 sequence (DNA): TGTGCCACCAGCAGAGCTCACAGAAAAGAGACCCAGTACTTC.

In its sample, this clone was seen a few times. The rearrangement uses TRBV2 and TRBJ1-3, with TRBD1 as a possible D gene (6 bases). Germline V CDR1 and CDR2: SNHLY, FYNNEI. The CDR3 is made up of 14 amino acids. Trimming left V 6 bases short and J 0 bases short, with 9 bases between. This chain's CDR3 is CASRTTGSGNTIYF. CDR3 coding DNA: TGTGCCAGCAGGACGACAGGCTCTGGAAACACCATATATTTT.

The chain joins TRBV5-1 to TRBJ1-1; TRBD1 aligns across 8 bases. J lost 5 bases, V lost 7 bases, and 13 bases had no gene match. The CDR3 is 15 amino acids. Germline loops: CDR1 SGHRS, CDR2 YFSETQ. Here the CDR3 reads CASSLPGRGQTEAFF. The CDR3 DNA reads TGCGCCAGCTCGCTCCCTGGCAGGGGGCAGACTGAAGCTTTCTTT.

The CDR3 loop is CARSLARGTSGRGYNEQFF. In DNA form, the CDR3 reads TGTGCCAGAAGCTTGGCCAGAGGGACTAGCGGGAGGGGTTACAATGAGCAGTTCTTC. The chain recombines TRBV5-3 with TRBJ2-1; TRBD2 agrees at 16 bases. TRBV5-3 is an ORF, with its function uncertain. The V segment lost 0 bases and the J segment 4 bases; nucleotides outside the gene matches: 7. This CDR3 comprises 19 residues.

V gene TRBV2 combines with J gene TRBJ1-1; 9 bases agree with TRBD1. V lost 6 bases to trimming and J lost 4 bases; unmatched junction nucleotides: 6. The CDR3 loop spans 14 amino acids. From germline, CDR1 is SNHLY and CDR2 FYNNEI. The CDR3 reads CASRRQGVVTEAFF. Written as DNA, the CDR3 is TGTGCCAGCAGGAGACAGGGGGTTGTCACTGAAGCTTTCTTT.

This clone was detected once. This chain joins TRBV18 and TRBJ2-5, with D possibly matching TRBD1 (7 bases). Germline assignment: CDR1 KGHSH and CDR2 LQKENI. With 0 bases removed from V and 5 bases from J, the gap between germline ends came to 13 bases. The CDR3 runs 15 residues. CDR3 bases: TGTGCCAGCTCACCACCGACAGGGAGGTGGGAGACCCAGTACTTC. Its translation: CASSPPTGRWETQYF.

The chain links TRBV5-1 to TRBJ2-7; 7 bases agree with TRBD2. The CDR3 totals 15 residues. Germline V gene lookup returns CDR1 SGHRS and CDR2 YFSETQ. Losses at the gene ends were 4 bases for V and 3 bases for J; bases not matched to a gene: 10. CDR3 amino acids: CASSRGGLADYEQYF. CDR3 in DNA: TGCGCCAGCAGCAGGGGTGGGCTAGCGGACTACGAGCAGTACTTC.

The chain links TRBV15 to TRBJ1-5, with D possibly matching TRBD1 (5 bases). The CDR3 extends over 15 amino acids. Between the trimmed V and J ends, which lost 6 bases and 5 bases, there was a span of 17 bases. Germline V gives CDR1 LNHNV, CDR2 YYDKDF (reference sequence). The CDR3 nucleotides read TGTGCCACCAGGCCTCAAGGAAGGGGCCATCAGCCCCAGCATTTT. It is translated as CATRPQGRGHQPQHF.

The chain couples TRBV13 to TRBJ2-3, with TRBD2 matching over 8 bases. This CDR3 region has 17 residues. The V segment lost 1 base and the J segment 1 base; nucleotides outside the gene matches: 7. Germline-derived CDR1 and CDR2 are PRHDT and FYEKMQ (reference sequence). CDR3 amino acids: CASSLEAGAGGTDTQYF. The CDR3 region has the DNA TGTGCCAGCAGCTTAGAGGCGGGAGCGGGGGGCACAGATACGCAGTATTTT.

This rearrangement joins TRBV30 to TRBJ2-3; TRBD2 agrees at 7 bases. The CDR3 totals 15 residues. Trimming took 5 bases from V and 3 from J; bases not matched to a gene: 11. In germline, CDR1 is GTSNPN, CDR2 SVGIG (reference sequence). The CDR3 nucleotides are TGTGCCTGGGGGCGAAGGGGAGGGTTTACAGATACGCAGTATTTT. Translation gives CAWGRRGGFTDTQYF.

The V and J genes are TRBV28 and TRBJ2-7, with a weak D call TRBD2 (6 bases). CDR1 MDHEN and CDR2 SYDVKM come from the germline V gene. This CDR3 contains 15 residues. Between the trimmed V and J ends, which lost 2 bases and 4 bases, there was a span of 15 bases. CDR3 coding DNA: TGTGCCAGCAGTTTAAGTAGCGGAGGACGTTACGAGCAGTACTTC. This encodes CASSLSSGGRYEQYF.

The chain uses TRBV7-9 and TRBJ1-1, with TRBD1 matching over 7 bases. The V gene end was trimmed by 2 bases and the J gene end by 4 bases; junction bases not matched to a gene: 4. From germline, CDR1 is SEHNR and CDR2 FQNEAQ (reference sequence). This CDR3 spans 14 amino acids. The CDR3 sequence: CASSLRPGGTEAFF. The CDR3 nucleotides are TGTGCCAGCAGCTTACGCCCAGGGGGCACTGAAGCTTTCTTT.